Presented here are 8 T cell receptor beta chains from one specimen sequenced in a study of T cell responses to AZD1222 COVID-19 vaccine. This table comes from immunoSEQ multiplex PCR, and its TCRdb copy is limited to in-frame clones, with some not included. The sample shows 100,000 to 110,000 clones, around 89% of them seen only once. The sequencing here drew on peripheral blood, taken on day 0 of AZD1222 vaccination. The receptors derive from an adult in good health.

The V and J genes are TRBV14 and TRBJ2-1, with D possibly being TRBD2 (5 bases). Germline V gives CDR1 SGHDN, CDR2 FVKESK. The ends were cut back, 5 bases at V and 4 bases at J, with 12 bases in the middle. CDR3 length: 14 residues. This CDR3 reads CASSFNPGYNEQFF. The DNA for the CDR3 is TGTGCCAGCAGCTTTAATCCGGGATACAATGAGCAGTTCTTC. The entire variable domain, with the rest obtained from reference TRBV14 and TRBJ2-1, is as follows: EAGVTQFPSHSVIEKGQTVTLRCDPISGHDNLYWYRRVMGKEIKFLLHFVKESKQDESGMPNNRFLAERTGGTYSTLKVQPAELEDSGVYFCASSFNPGYNEQFFGPGTRLTVL.

The CDR3 loop is CASSYSGGDEAFF. DNA of the CDR3: TGTGCCAGCAGTTACTCCGGGGGCGATGAAGCTTTCTTT. The chain combines TRBV6-5 with TRBJ1-1; D is possibly TRBD1 (6 bases). The CDR3 consists of 13 residues. Trimming removed 0 bases from V and 7 bases from J, with 9 bases in between. Per the germline V gene, CDR1 is MNHEY and CDR2 is SVGAGI.

The chain uses TRBV6-5 and TRBJ1-4; 7 bases agree with TRBD1. Germline V gene lookup returns CDR1 MNHEY and CDR2 SVGAGI. The length of the CDR3 is 15 residues. V dropped 2 bases and J dropped 13; count of bases not matched to a gene: 13. CDR3 residues: CASSYGDRDVTGLFF. Written as DNA, the CDR3 is TGTGCCAGCAGTTACGGCGACAGGGATGTGACCGGACTGTTTTTT.

This clone was found a few times. The chain carries TRBV4-1 and TRBJ2-7, with 11 positions matching TRBD2. This CDR3 comprises 14 residues. Trimming cost V 6 bases and J 2 bases; bases outside gene matches: 3. Germline CDR1 reads MGHRA; CDR2 reads YSYEKL. The CDR3 loop is CASSQLAGAYEQYF. The CDR3 nucleotides read TGCGCCAGCAGTCAACTAGCGGGAGCCTACGAGCAGTACTTC.

V usage is TRBV19 and J usage is TRBJ1-1, with 8 bases lining up with TRBD1. Germline CDR1 reads LNHDA; CDR2 reads SQIVND (reference sequence). The CDR3 sequence is 14 residues long. J gave up 5 bases and V 6 bases, and 8 bases lay outside the gene matches. The CDR3, as DNA: TGTGCCAGTAGCGCCGACAGGGGAGGAACTGAAGCTTTCTTT. Translation: CASSADRGGTEAFF.

CDR3: CASSIGQGKIYGYTF. The CDR3 coding sequence is TGTGCCAGCAGCATTGGACAGGGTAAAATCTATGGCTACACCTTC. This rearrangement joins TRBV9 to TRBJ1-2; TRBD1 agrees at 8 bases. V was clipped by 4 bases and J by 4 bases; unmatched bases: 9. The germline V gene has CDR1 SGDLS and CDR2 YYNGEE. The CDR3 covers 15 residues. Full variable domain (rest looked up from reference TRBV9 and TRBJ1-2): DSGVTQTPKHLITATGQRVTLRCSPRSGDLSVYWYQQSLDQGLQFLIQYYNGEERAKGNILERFSAQQFPDLHSELNLSSLELGDSALYFCASSIGQGKIYGYTFGSGTRLTVV.

This chain connects TRBV9 to TRBJ2-3, with TRBD1 as a possible D gene (5 bases). The CDR3 is 14 amino acids. V shed 7 bases and J shed 0 bases, with 12 bases lying between them. The V gene's germline CDR1 is SGDLS and CDR2 YYNGEE. Written as DNA, the CDR3 is TGTGCCAGCGCAGGACGGACAAGCACAGATACGCAGTATTTT. This gives the protein CASAGRTSTDTQYF.

The chain links TRBV19 to TRBJ2-4; 12 bases fit TRBD2. The CDR3 totals 17 residues. Germline V CDR1 and CDR2: LNHDA, SQIVND (reference sequence). Trimming cost V 5 bases and J 1 base; bases outside gene matches: 6. The CDR3 loop is CASSVLAGGRAKNIQYF. DNA for the CDR3: TGTGCCAGTAGTGTACTAGCGGGAGGTAGGGCCAAAAACATTCAGTACTTC. Full variable domain (outside the CDR3, taken from reference TRBV19 and TRBJ2-4): DGGITQSPKYLFRKEGQNVTLSCEQNLNHDAMYWYRQDPGQGLRLIYYSQIVNDFQKGDIAEGYSVSREKKESFPLTVTSAQKNPTAFYLCASSVLAGGRAKNIQYFGAGTRLSVL.